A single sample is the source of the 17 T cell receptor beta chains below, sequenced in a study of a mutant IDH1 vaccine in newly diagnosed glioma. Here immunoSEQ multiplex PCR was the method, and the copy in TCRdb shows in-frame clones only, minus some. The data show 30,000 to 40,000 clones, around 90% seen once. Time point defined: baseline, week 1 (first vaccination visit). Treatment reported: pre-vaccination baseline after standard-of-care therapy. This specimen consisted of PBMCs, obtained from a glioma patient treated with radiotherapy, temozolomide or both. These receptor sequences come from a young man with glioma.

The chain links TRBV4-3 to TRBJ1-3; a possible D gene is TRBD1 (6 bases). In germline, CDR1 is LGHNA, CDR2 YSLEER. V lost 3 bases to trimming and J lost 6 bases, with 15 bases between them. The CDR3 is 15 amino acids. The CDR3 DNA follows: TGCGCCAGCAGCCAGTTCGACAGGTTTTCAAACACCATATATTTT. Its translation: CASSQFDRFSNTIYF.

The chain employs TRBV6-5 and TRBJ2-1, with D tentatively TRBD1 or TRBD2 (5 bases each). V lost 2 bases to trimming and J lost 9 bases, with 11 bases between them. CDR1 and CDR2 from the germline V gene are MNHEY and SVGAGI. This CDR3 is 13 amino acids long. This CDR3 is CASSYGIGGEQFF. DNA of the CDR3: TGTGCCAGCAGTTACGGCATTGGGGGTGAGCAGTTCTTC.

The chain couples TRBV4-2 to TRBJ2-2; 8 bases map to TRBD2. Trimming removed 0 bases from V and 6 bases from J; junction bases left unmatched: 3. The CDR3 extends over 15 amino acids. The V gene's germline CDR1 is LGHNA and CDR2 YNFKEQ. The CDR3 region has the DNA TGTGCCAGCAGCCAAGAGACGGGAGGGGCCGGGGAGCTGTTTTTT. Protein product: CASSQETGGAGELFF.

Here the CDR3 DNA reads TGTGCCAGCTCACTCCGGGACATGGGCGGAGATACGCAGTATTTT. Amino acids: CASSLRDMGGDTQYF. V usage is TRBV18 and J usage is TRBJ2-3; perhaps TRBD1 as D (6 bases). V was pared by 4 bases and J by 5 bases, with 16 bases between. This CDR3 contains 15 residues. The V gene's germline CDR1 is KGHSH and CDR2 LQKENI.

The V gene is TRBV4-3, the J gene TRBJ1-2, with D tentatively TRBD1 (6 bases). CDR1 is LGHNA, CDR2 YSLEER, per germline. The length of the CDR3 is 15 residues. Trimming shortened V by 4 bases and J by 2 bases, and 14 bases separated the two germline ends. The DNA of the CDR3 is TGCGCCAGCAGCCCAGGGGTGGGCGGGAACTATGGCTACACCTTC. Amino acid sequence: CASSPGVGGNYGYTF.

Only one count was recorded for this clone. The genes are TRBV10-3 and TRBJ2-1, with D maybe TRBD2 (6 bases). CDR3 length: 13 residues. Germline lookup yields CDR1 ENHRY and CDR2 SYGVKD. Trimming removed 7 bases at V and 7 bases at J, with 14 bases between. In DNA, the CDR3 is TGTGCCATCACGACGGGAGTGGGGAATGAGCAGTTCTTC. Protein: CAITTGVGNEQFF.

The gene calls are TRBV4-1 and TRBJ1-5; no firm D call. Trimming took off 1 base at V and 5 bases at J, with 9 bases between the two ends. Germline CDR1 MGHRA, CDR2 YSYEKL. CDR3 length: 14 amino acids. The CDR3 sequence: CASSQAISDQPQHF. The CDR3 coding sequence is TGCGCCAGCAGCCAAGCCATTTCTGATCAGCCCCAGCATTTT.

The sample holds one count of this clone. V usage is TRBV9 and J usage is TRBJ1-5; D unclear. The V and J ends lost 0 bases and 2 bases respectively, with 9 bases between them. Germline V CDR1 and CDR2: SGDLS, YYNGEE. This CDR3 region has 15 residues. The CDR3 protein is CASSVAPDRNQPQHF. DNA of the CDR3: TGTGCCAGCAGCGTAGCGCCGGATCGCAATCAGCCCCAGCATTTT. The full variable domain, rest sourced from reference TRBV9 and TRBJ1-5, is DSGVTQTPKHLITATGQRVTLRCSPRSGDLSVYWYQQSLDQGLQFLIQYYNGEERAKGNILERFSAQQFPDLHSELNLSSLELGDSALYFCASSVAPDRNQPQHFGDGTRLSIL.

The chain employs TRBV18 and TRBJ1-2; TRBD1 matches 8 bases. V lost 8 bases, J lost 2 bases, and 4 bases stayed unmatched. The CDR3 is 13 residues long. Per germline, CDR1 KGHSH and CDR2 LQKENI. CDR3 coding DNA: TGTGCCAGCACACGACAGGGGAACTATGGCTACACCTTC. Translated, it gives CASTRQGNYGYTF.

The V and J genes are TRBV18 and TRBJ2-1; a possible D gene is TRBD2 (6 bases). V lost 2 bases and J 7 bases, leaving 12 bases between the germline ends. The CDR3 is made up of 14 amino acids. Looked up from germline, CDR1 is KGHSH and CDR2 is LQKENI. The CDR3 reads CASSPTGDYNEQFF. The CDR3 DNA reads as TGTGCCAGCTCACCAACGGGAGATTATAATGAGCAGTTCTTC.

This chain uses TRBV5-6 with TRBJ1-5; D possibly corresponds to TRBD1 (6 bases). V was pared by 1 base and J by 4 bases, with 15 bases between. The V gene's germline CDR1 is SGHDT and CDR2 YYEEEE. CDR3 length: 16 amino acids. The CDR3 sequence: CASSLTGRGGNQPQHF. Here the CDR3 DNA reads TGTGCCAGCAGCTTGACAGGGCGGGGGGGGAATCAGCCCCAGCATTTT. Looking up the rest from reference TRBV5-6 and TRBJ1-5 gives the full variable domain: DAGVTQSPTHLIKTRGQQVTLRCSPKSGHDTVSWYQQALGQGPQFIFQYYEEEERQRGNFPDRFSGHQFPNYSSELNVNALLLGDSALYLCASSLTGRGGNQPQHFGDGTRLSIL.

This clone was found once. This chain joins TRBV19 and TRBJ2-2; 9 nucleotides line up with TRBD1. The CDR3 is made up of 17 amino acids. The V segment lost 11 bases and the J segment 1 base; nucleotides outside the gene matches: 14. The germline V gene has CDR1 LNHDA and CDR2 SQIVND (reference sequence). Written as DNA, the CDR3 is TGTGCCTGCCAGAACCCCGACAGGGGGAAGAACACCGGGGAGCTGTTTTTT. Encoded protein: CACQNPDRGKNTGELFF.

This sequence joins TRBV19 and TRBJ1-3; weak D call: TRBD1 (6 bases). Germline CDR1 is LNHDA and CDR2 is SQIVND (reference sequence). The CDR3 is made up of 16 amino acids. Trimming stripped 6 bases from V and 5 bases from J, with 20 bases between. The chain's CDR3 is CASRDPQQGTRNTIYF. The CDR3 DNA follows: TGTGCCAGTAGGGACCCTCAACAGGGTACTCGAAACACCATATATTTT. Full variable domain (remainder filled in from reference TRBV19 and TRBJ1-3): DGGITQSPKYLFRKEGQNVTLSCEQNLNHDAMYWYRQDPGQGLRLIYYSQIVNDFQKGDIAEGYSVSREKKESFPLTVTSAQKNPTAFYLCASRDPQQGTRNTIYFGEGSWLTVV.

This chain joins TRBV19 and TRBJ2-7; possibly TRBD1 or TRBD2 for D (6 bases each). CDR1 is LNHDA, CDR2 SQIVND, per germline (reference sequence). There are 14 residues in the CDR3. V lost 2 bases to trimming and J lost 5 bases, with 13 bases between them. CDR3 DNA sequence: TGTGCCAGTAGTATACTAGGGGGGTACCACGAGCAGTACTTC. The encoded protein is CASSILGGYHEQYF.

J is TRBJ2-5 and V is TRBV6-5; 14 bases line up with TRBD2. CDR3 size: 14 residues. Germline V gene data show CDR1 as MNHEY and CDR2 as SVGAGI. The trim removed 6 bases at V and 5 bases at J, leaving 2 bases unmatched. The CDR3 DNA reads TGTGCCAGCAGGAGGACTAGCGGGAGGGAGACCCAGTACTTC. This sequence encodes CASRRTSGRETQYF.

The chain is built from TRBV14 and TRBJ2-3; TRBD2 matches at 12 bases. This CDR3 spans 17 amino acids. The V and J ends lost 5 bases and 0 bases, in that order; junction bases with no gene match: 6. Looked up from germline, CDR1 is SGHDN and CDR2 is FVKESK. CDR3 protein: CASSFQTSGSSTDTQYF. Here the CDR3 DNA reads TGTGCCAGCAGCTTCCAGACTAGCGGGAGTAGCACAGATACGCAGTATTTT.

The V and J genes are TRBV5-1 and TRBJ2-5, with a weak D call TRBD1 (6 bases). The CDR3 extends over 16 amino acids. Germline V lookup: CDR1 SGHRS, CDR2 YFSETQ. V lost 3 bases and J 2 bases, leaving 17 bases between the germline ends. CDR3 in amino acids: CASSSRSTGPQETQYF. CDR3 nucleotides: TGCGCCAGCAGCTCAAGGTCCACAGGGCCACAAGAGACCCAGTACTTC.